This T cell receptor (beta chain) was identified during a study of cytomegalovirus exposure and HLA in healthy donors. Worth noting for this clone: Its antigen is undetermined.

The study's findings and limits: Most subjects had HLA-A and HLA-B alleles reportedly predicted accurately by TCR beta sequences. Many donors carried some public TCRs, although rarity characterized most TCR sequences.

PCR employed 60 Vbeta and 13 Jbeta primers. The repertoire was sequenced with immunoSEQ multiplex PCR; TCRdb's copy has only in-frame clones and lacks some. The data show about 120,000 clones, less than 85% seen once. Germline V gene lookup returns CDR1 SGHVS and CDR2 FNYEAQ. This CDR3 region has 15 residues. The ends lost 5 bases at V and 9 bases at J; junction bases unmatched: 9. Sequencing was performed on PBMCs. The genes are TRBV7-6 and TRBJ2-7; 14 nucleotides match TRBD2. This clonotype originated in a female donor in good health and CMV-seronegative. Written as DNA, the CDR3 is TGTGCCAGCAGCATCGGGACTAGCGGGAGTTCCCGGCAGTACTTC. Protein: CASSIGTSGSSRQYF.